The T cell receptor beta chain described here comes from a study of T cell responses to AZD1222 COVID-19 vaccine. General study results and limits: Seropositive at baseline were only a handful of AZD1222 recipients. Possibly, clonal diversity was underestimated; donors were largely white British and included more females. Unmutated regions of variants are reportedly targeted by nearly half of spike-specific TCRs.

This clone has a handful of counts. Its antigen is undetermined. This CDR3 is 10 amino acids long. CDR1 is MDHEN, CDR2 SYDVKM, per germline. Trimming took off 8 bases at V and 4 bases at J, with 3 bases between the two ends. Sequenced by immunoSEQ multiplex PCR; TCRdb stores in-frame clones only, minus some. The sample shows roughly 110,000 clones, 80% to 85% of them seen only once. This rearrangement joins TRBV28 to TRBJ1-5, with D unresolved. This TCR derives from an adult in good health. Sequences were derived from peripheral blood, sampled on day 0 of AZD1222 vaccination. The CDR3 is CASLNQPQHF. The CDR3 DNA sequence: TGTGCCAGCCTGAATCAGCCCCAGCATTTT.